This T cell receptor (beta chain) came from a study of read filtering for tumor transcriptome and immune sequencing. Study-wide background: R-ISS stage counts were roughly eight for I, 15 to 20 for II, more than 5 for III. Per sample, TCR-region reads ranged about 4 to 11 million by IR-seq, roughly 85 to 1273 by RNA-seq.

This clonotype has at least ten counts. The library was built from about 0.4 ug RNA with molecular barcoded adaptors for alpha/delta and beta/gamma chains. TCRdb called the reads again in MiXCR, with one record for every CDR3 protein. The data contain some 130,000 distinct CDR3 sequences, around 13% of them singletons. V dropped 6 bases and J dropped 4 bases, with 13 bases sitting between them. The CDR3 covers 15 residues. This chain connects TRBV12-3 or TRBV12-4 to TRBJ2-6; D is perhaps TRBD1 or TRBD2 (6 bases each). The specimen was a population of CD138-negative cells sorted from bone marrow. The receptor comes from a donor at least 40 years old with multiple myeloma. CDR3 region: CASSDWGAGANVLTF. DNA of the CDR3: TGTGCCAGCAGCGACTGGGGGGCCGGGGCCAACGTCCTGACTTTC.